Below, 7 T cell receptor beta chains from the same sample are listed, as sequenced in a study of cytomegalovirus exposure and HLA in healthy donors. With 60 Vbeta and 13 Jbeta primers, the PCR was carried out. The assay was immunoSEQ multiplex PCR, and TCRdb's table has in-frame clones only and misses some. The sample contains 85,000 to 120,000 clones, 50% to 70% of which appear only once. Material: PBMCs. These receptor sequences come from a human donor in good health.

The V gene is TRBV7-2, the J gene TRBJ2-7; 9 bases align to TRBD2. Germline V gene sequence: CDR1 SGHTA, CDR2 FQGNSA. Germline trimming cut 5 bases from V and 0 bases from J; bases unmatched to any gene: 2. The CDR3 totals 14 residues. In nucleotides, the CDR3 is TGTGCCAGCAGCCTTAGCGGGAGCTCCTACGAGCAGTACTTC. It yields the protein CASSLSGSSYEQYF.

This clone appeared a few times. The chain is built from TRBV5-1 and TRBJ2-3; possible D gene TRBD2, 6 bases. V lost 4 bases and J lost 6, with 9 bases in between. This CDR3 comprises 12 residues. From germline, CDR1 is SGHRS and CDR2 YFSETQ. CDR3 sequence reads: CASSGTSDTQYF. DNA of the CDR3: TGCGCCAGCAGCGGAACTAGCGATACGCAGTATTTT.

The chain employs TRBV28 and TRBJ1-1; TRBD1 agrees at 8 bases. This CDR3 region has 15 residues. Germline trimming cut 7 bases from V and 8 bases from J; bases unmatched to any gene: 15. Germline V gene sequence: CDR1 MDHEN, CDR2 SYDVKM. The CDR3 DNA is TGTGCCAGCACCTCTCAGGGGGCAGGCAAAACCGAAGCTTTCTTT. Residues: CASTSQGAGKTEAFF.

The CDR3 DNA reads as TGTGCCAGCATGGTCAGGACAGGGGGCTCCTACGAGCAGTACTTC. As protein: CASMVRTGGSYEQYF. The genes are TRBV6-6 and TRBJ2-7; TRBD1 matches 10 bases. With 7 bases clipped from V and 0 bases from J, the junction kept 6 bases outside the gene matches. The CDR3 runs 15 residues. Germline V gene sequence: CDR1 MNHNY, CDR2 SVGAGI (reference sequence).

This clone was recorded once. This chain connects TRBV14 to TRBJ2-5, with 7 positions matching TRBD2. V was pared by 0 bases and J by 3 bases, with 4 bases of the junction left unmatched. The germline CDR1 and CDR2 sequences are SGHDN and FVKESK. This CDR3 contains 15 residues. CDR3 loop: CASSQDRGTKETQYF. CDR3 sequence (DNA): TGTGCCAGCAGCCAAGATCGGGGGACTAAAGAGACCCAGTACTTC.

This clone was detected only once. This chain uses TRBV10-1 with TRBJ2-2; 7 bases align to TRBD2. V lost 0 bases, J lost 0 bases, and 4 bases stayed unmatched. Germline V CDR1 and CDR2: WNHNN, SYGVQD (reference sequence). This CDR3 contains 17 residues. CDR3 DNA sequence: TGCGCCAGCAGTGAGTCCGGGAGGCCGTCGAACACCGGGGAGCTGTTTTTT. Translating gives CASSESGRPSNTGELFF.

This clone was found a few times. The CDR3 sequence is CASNLGQGRREPQHF. CDR3 nucleotides: TGTGCCAGCAACCTTGGACAGGGACGGAGGGAGCCCCAGCATTTT. The chain joins TRBV5-8 to TRBJ1-5; 8 nucleotides match TRBD1. Losses at the gene ends were 6 bases for V and 8 bases for J; bases not matched to a gene: 13. Germline CDR1 and CDR2: SGHTS and YDEGEE. The CDR3 has 15 residues. The full variable domain, its missing parts supplied by reference TRBV5-8 and TRBJ1-5, is EAGVTQSPTHLIKTRGQQATLRCSPISGHTSVYWYQQALGLGLQFLLWYDEGEERNRGNFPPRFSGRQFPNYSSELNVNALELEDSALYLCASNLGQGRREPQHFGDGTRLSIL.